Sequencing of this T cell receptor (beta chain) was carried out in a study of CD8+CD57+ T cells in acquired aplastic anemia. CDR3 length: 12 amino acids. Deletions cut 4 bases from V and 0 bases from J, with 3 bases between. Germline V gene sequence: CDR1 SGHDN, CDR2 FVKESK. Study findings and constraints: Any difference that existed in CD8+ Simpson's diversity between patients and controls was not significant.

Turning to this clonotype: The antigen is not known.

For sequencing, patients were chosen who had shown expansion of CD8+CD57+ cells by flow cytometry. It was genomic DNA that served as the template for profiling TCR beta VDJ and CDR3. A single record per CDR3 protein comes from TCRdb applying MiXCR to the reads. This sample has roughly 180,000 distinct CDR3 sequences, with less than 65% found just once. Sequenced input: sorted CD4+, CD8+, or CD8+CD57+ T cells (not recorded which) from PBMCs. The clonotype was recovered from a human donor with aplastic anemia. This chain connects TRBV14 to TRBJ1-1; D is ambiguous. The CDR3 nucleotides are TGTGCCAGCAGCCGAATGAACACTGAAGCTTTCTTT. Translating it yields CASSRMNTEAFF.